What follows are 10 T cell receptor beta chains derived from one specimen sequenced in a study of Ad26.COV2.S vaccination and SARS-CoV-2 variants. The treatment denotes: some 20 received Ad26.COV2.S at low or high dose, single or two shots; several received placebo; per-sample allocation not given. Sampling was performed 63 days after the first vaccine or placebo injection. Clones were sequenced by immunoSEQ multiplex PCR, and TCRdb holds only the in-frame ones, with some missing. The data hold hundreds of thousands of clones, with around 89% observed a single time. The sample was peripheral blood, taken in a trial of Ad26.COV2.S vaccine versus placebo. All receptors derive from a person aged 18-65 years who received the Ad26.COV2.S COVID-19 vaccine or a placebo.

For this clone: The sample carries other DNA sequences with the same CDR3. The chain couples TRBV6-1 to TRBJ2-7, with 8 nucleotides matching TRBD1. The CDR3 length is 13 residues. CDR1 and CDR2 from the germline V gene are MNHNS and SASEGT. V lost 3 bases and J lost 2; bases outside the gene matches: 0. The CDR3 loop is CASSDRGPYEQYF. The DNA for the CDR3 is TGTGCCAGCAGTGACAGGGGGCCCTACGAGCAGTACTTC.

The chain joins TRBV5-5 to TRBJ2-7, with 9 bases that match TRBD2. The CDR3 totals 16 residues. Unmatched junction bases numbered 12, after V lost 4 bases and J lost 4 bases. Germline loops: CDR1 SGHKS, CDR2 YYEKEE (reference sequence). The CDR3 DNA is TGTGCCAGCAGCGTTGGTCTACAGCGGGAGGTTTACGAGCAGTACTTC. It codes for CASSVGLQREVYEQYF.

The rearrangement joins TRBV2 to TRBJ1-1; 8 bases fit TRBD1. Germline CDR1 and CDR2: SNHLY and FYNNEI. V lost 6 bases to trimming and J lost 1 base; unmatched junction nucleotides: 7. The CDR3 is 15 residues long. In DNA, the CDR3 is TGTGCCAGCAGAGTCAGACAGGGGAGGAACACTGAAGCTTTCTTT. Its translation is CASRVRQGRNTEAFF.

The V gene is TRBV28, the J gene TRBJ1-3; D is unresolved. From germline, CDR1 is MDHEN and CDR2 SYDVKM. This CDR3 has 17 amino acids. V was clipped by 7 bases and J by 0 bases, with 19 bases between them. CDR3 DNA: TGTGCCAGCACCCCTGGGGTATTACTAAACTCTGGAAACACCATATATTTT. It yields the protein CASTPGVLLNSGNTIYF.

The J gene is TRBJ1-5, the V gene TRBV7-2; 7 bases are a match to TRBD1. There are 16 residues in the CDR3. With 2 bases clipped from V and 5 bases from J, the junction kept 9 bases outside the gene matches. Germline assignment: CDR1 SGHTA and CDR2 FQGNSA. CDR3 loop: CASSLPKDRPYQPQHF. CDR3 nucleotide sequence: TGTGCCAGCAGCTTACCAAAGGACAGGCCGTATCAGCCCCAGCATTTT.

The rearrangement joins TRBV27 to TRBJ1-1, with D possibly being TRBD1 (6 bases). Trimming removed 0 bases at V and 4 bases at J, with 12 bases between. This CDR3 is built from 15 residues. CDR1 is MNHEY and CDR2 is SMNVEV in the germline V gene (reference sequence). The CDR3 DNA sequence: TGTGCCAGCAGTTTATCGACAGGCAGCGGCACTGAAGCTTTCTTT. Translating it yields CASSLSTGSGTEAFF.

The J gene is TRBJ2-3, the V gene TRBV6-6; 8 bases map to TRBD2. CDR1 and CDR2 (germline): MNHNY, SVGAGI (reference sequence). There are 15 residues in the CDR3. The trim removed 2 bases at V and 5 bases at J, leaving 6 bases unmatched. The CDR3 DNA follows: TGTGCCAGCAGTTACCGGGGGGGGGCAAGAGATACGCAGTATTTT. Its translation is CASSYRGGARDTQYF.

The chain carries TRBV11-2 and TRBJ2-7; D uncertain. Germline V gene lookup returns CDR1 SGHAT and CDR2 FQNNGV. This CDR3 is built from 11 residues. Trimming cost V 1 base and J 6 bases, with 4 bases left between them. CDR3 DNA sequence: TGTGCCAGCAGCTTAGTATCCGAGCAGTACTTC. This codes for CASSLVSEQYF.

This clone has just a few counts. The chain recombines TRBV7-2 with TRBJ1-3; D gene uncertain. Trimming removed 1 base at V and 3 bases at J, with 7 bases between. Germline values: CDR1 SGHTA, CDR2 FQGNSA. The CDR3 is 14 residues long. The CDR3 DNA reads TGTGCCAGCAGCTTAGATGCCGGTGGAAACACCATATATTTT. Translation gives CASSLDAGGNTIYF.

V and J are TRBV25-1 and TRBJ1-4; the match to TRBD1 covers 7 bases. Trimming cost V 7 bases and J 5 bases; bases outside gene matches: 7. Germline V CDR1 and CDR2: MGHDK, SYGVNS. The CDR3 extends over 14 amino acids. The CDR3 loop reads CASTQTGSNEKLFF. CDR3 nucleotide sequence: TGTGCCAGCACTCAGACAGGGTCCAATGAAAAACTGTTTTTT.